The subject of this entry is one T cell receptor beta chain. Its antigen is not yet known. No base quality values were provided; no much bigger clone lies one nucleotide off. The donors belonged to the validation cohort of under 150 subjects, which was separate from the 666-subject first cohort. Receptor libraries were prepared by the immunoSEQ multiplex PCR assay. The published analysis was carried out like this. A statistical classification framework was built to diagnose cytomegalovirus status from the catalog of TCR beta chain sequences. TCRdb's version of the immuneACCESS table is confined to in-frame rearrangements and falls short of the full clone set. An unresolved V gene accounts for under half of the shortfall where checked; the remainder is of unknown origin. D and trimming were read from the DNA, whereas the V and J calls and clone size are those reported in that table. The sample table records some 120,000 clones; about 88% of these occur just once. Roughly 1.4% of the sample is in the top ten clones.

This sample is drawn from a study of cytomegalovirus exposure and HLA in healthy donors (dated by TCRdb to between 2016 and 2019). With regard to the full study: According to a later analysis, one platform produced both the 100 to 150 validation repertoires and the 666 repertoires of the first cohort. The study aimed to test whether signatures of past pathogen exposure could be identified by cataloging public T cell receptors. A separate validation cohort of approximately 130 different subjects was used in addition to the roughly 700-subject first cohort. High-throughput TCR immunosequencing, statistical association of individual TCRs with disease status, and machine learning were combined to predict cytomegalovirus infection status. General conclusions and limits of the study: Cytomegalovirus status was reported to be diagnosed by the classifier with high specificity and sensitivity in both the original and validation cohorts. The study listed 164 TCR beta chains as associated with cytomegalovirus. Across donors, most TCR sequences were observed very rarely, whereas some public TCRs were present in many individuals. In vitro tests confirmed that a few of the cytomegalovirus-associated TCR beta chains recognize cytomegalovirus antigens. All 110 or so repertoires were used to score co-occurrence in the validation cohort in a later analysis, because that analysis had no HLA typing for the cohort. A later analysis found that TCRs clustered in the first cohort also tended to co-occur in the 110 or so validation repertoires, with 94% of cluster scores above 0. The authors suggested that the approach could potentially be extended to other disease states and immunological phenotypes.

This clonotype was obtained from a man aged 25 to 40 in good health and CMV-seronegative. The sequenced sample consisted of PBMCs.

Here the CDR3 is given as CASSLFRGLTEAFF. The bases are TGCGCCAGCAGCTTGTTCAGGGGATTGACTGAAGCTTTCTTT. The chain is made from TRBV5-1 and TRBJ1-1; TRBD1 is perhaps the D gene, given 6 matching bases. Trimming takes 1 base from V and 5 bases from J, and the germline ends sit 12 bases apart. The germline V gene provides CDR1 SGHRS and CDR2 YFSETQ. The CDR3 starts with the cysteine, ends with the phenylalanine, and has 14 residues. The sequence is cut down to CDR3 DNA, 42 bases in frame from base 1.